This T cell receptor (beta chain) derives from a study of shared clonotypes between healthy human individuals. Using immunoSEQ multiplex PCR, the repertoire was profiled, and TCRdb retains in-frame clones only, with some absent. The sample includes some 1.5 million clones, around 98% of them seen just once. General observations from the study: In contrast to clonotypes shared by all four donors, non-shared clonotypes had lower generation probabilities. Naive subsets generally had larger estimated richness than memory subsets.

The split of CD4+ cells yielded CD45RA+ naive and CD45RA-negative memory subsets. From germline, CDR1 is SGHAT and CDR2 FQNNGV. The junction had 8 bases not matched to a gene; V was cut back by 5 bases and J by 2 bases. This CDR3 is 16 amino acids long. A remark on this clone: The antigen remains undetermined.

The sequence was collected from a young man in good health. The sample consisted of naive CD4+ T cells sorted from blood. The sample's subset: CD45RA+ positively selected. This chain joins TRBV11-2 and TRBJ2-1; 8 positions match TRBD2. CDR3 sequence reads: CASSPRVAGTYNEQFF. Written as DNA, the CDR3 is TGTGCCAGCAGCCCTCGGGTAGCGGGAACCTACAATGAGCAGTTCTTC.